Described below is a single T cell receptor (beta chain) sequence and its context. Its antigen remains unidentified. This record belongs to a study of T cell responses to AZD1222 COVID-19 vaccine. Whole-study findings and limits: Regions 160-218 and 743-854 dominated among vaccine-associated CD4 TCRs spanning spike. Possibly, clonal diversity was underestimated; donors were largely white British and included more females.

Repertoires were generated with immunoSEQ multiplex PCR, while TCRdb's copy carries only in-frame clones and drops some. This sample carries 100,000 to 150,000 clones, around 93% of them seen once, and the ten largest clones take approximately 8%. With 2 bases removed from V and 0 bases from J, the gap between germline ends came to 7 bases. CDR1 is SGHDN and CDR2 is FVKESK in the germline V gene. The CDR3 runs to 15 residues. The receptor comes from an adult who received the AZD1222 COVID-19 vaccine. The gene calls are TRBV14 and TRBJ1-4, with D possibly matching TRBD1 (5 bases). Material: peripheral blood, obtained 28 days after the second AZD1222 dose. This CDR3 reads CASSQWGPTNEKLFF. CDR3 nucleotides: TGTGCCAGCAGCCAATGGGGCCCAACTAATGAAAAACTGTTTTTT.